This T cell receptor (beta chain) was captured by sequencing in a study of T-cell memory formation after mild COVID-19. On this clonotype: What it binds is unknown.

One entry per CDR3 protein, called by TCRdb with MiXCR from the 5' RACE reads. The sample lists about 300,000 distinct CDR3 sequences; approximately 19% were seen once. The V gene end was trimmed by 3 bases and the J gene end by 3 bases; junction bases not matched to a gene: 7. From germline, CDR1 is SGHVS and CDR2 FQNEAQ. The CDR3 loop spans 17 amino acids. Study findings and constraints: Clones contracting across day 15 to 85 had a balanced CD4/CD8 profile; later expanding clones leaned CD4+. Prior to infection, memory already included some responding clones, suggesting cross-reactive memory joined.

The clonotype comes from a man between 18 and 29 years old who had mild COVID-19 (a few samples of this study predate the infection). Cell type and time point are not known. The rearrangement uses TRBV7-8 and TRBJ2-5, with TRBD2 matching 13 bases. Source material: PBMCs or a T cell subset sorted from them (not recorded which). The CDR3 is CASSFVGTSGGEETQYF. DNA for the CDR3: TGTGCCAGCAGCTTTGTTGGCACTAGCGGGGGGGAAGAGACCCAGTACTTC.